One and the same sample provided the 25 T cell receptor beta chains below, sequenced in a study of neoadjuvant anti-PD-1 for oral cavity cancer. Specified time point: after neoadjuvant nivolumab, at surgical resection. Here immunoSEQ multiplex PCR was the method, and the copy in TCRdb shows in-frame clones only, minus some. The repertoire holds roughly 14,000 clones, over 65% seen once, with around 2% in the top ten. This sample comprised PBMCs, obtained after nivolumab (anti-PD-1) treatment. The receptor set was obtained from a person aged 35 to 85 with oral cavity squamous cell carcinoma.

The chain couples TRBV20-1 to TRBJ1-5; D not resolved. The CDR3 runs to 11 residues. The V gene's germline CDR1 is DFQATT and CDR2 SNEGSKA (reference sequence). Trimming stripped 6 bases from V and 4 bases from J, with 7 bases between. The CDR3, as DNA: TGCAGTGCGGGCTGGAATCAGCCCCAGCATTTT. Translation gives CSAGWNQPQHF.

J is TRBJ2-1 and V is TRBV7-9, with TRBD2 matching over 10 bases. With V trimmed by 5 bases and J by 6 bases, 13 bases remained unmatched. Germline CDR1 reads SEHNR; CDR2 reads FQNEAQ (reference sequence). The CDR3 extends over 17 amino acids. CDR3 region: CASSPKPSGGVGNEQFF. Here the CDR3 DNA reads TGTGCCAGCAGCCCAAAGCCCAGCGGGGGGGTCGGCAATGAGCAGTTCTTC.

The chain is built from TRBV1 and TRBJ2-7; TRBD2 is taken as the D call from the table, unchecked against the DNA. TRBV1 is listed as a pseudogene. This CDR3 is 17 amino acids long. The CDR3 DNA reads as TGCACCAGCAGCCGGAGCGGGACTAGCGGGAGGCTTGATGAGCAGTACTTC. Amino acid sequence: CTSSRSGTSGRLDEQYF.

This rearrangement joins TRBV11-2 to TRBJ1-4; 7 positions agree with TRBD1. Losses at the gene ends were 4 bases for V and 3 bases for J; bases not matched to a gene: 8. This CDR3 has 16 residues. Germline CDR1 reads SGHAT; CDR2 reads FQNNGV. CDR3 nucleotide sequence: TGTGCCAGCAGCTGCCCGGACAGGCGATCTAATGAAAAACTGTTTTTT. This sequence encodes CASSCPDRRSNEKLFF.

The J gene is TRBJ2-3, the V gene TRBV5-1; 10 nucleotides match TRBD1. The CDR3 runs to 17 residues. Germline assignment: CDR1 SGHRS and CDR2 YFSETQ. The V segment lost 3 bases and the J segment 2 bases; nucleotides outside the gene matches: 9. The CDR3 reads CASSSSGTGAITDTQYF. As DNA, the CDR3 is TGCGCCAGCAGCTCCTCCGGGACAGGGGCTATCACAGATACGCAGTATTTT.

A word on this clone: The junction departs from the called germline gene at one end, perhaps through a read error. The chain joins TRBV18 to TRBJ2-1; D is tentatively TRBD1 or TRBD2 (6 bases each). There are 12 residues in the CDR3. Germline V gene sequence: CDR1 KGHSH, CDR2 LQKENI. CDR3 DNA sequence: TGTGCCAGCTCTCCACAGGGACTTGAGCAGTTCTTC. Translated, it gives CASSPQGLEQFF.

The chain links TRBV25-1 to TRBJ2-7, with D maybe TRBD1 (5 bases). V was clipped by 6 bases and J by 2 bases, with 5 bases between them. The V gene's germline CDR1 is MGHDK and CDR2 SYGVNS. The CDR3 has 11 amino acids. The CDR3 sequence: CASRDTYEQYF. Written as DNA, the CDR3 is TGTGCCAGCAGGGACACCTACGAGCAGTACTTC.

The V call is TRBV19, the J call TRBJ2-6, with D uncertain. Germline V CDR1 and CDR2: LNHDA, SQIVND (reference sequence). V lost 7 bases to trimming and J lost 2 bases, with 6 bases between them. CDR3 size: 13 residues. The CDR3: CASTQPGANVLTF. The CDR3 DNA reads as TGTGCCAGTACCCAACCTGGGGCCAACGTCCTGACTTTC.

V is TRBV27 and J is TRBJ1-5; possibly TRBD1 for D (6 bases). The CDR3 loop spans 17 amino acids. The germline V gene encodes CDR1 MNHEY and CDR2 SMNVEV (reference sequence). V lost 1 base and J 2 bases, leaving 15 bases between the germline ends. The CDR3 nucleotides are TGTGCCAGCAGTTTATTAGGGGCGGGGGCTGGCAATCAGCCCCAGCATTTT. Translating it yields CASSLLGAGAGNQPQHF.

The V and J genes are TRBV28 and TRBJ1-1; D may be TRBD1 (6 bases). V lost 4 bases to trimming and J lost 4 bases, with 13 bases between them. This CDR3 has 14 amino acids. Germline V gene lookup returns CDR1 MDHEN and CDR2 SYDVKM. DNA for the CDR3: TGTGCCAGCAGTTCCCCCGGGACACCCACTGAAGCTTTCTTT. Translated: CASSSPGTPTEAFF. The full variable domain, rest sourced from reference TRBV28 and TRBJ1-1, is DVKVTQSSRYLVKRTGEKVFLECVQDMDHENMFWYRQDPGLGLRLIYFSYDVKMKEKGDIPEGYSVSREKKERFSLILESASTNQTSMYLCASSSPGTPTEAFFGQGTRLTVV.

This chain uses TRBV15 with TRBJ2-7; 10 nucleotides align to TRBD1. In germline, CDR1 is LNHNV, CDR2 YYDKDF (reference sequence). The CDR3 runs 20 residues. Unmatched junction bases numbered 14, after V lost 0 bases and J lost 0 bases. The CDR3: CATSRDRRGQGTRSSYEQYF. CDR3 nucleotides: TGTGCCACCAGCAGAGATCGTAGGGGACAGGGGACAAGGAGCTCCTACGAGCAGTACTTC.

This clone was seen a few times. The CDR3 bases are TGTGCCAGCAGCTTACGGGACAGGGGAAATACTAGCACAGATACGCAGTATTTT. Residues: CASSLRDRGNTSTDTQYF. The V gene is TRBV11-3, the J gene TRBJ2-3; 10 bases fit TRBD1. Trimming took 2 bases from V and 0 from J; bases not matched to a gene: 8. Per the germline V gene, CDR1 is SGHNT and CDR2 is YENEEA. CDR3 length equals 18 residues.

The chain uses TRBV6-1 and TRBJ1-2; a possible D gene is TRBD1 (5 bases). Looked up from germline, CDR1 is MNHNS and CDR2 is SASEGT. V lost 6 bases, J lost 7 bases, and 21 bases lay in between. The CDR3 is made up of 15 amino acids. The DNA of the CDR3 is TGTGCCAGCAGCATCGGCCGGGGGATCCTCTCTGGCTACACCTTC. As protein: CASSIGRGILSGYTF.

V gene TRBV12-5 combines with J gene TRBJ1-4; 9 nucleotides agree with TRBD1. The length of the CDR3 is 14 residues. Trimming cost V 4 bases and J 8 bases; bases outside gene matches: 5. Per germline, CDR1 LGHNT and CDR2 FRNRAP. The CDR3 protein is CASGYRTGEEKLFF. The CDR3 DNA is TGTGCTAGTGGTTACCGGACAGGGGAGGAAAAACTGTTTTTT.

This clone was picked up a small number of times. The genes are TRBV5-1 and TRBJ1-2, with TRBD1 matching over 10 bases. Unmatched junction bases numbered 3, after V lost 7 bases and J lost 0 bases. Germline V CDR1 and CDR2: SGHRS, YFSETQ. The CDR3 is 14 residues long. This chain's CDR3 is CASGTGEPNYGYTF. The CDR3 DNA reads TGCGCCAGCGGGACAGGGGAGCCTAACTATGGCTACACCTTC.

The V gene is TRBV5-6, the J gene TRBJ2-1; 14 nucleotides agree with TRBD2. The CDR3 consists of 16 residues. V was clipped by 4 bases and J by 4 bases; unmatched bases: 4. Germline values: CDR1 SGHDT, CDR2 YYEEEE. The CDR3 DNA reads TGTGCCAGCAGCCCAGGACTAGCGGGGGGTTACAATGAGCAGTTCTTC. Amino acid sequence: CASSPGLAGGYNEQFF.

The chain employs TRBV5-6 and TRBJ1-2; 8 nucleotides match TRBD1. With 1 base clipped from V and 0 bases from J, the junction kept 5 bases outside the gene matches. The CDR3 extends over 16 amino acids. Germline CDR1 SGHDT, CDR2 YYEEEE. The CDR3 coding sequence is TGTGCCAGCAGCTTGCCCAGACAGGGGACTAACTATGGCTACACCTTC. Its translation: CASSLPRQGTNYGYTF.

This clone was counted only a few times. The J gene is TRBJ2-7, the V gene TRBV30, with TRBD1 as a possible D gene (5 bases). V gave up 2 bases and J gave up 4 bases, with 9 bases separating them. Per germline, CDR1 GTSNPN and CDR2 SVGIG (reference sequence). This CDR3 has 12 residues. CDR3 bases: TGTGCCTGGAGTCCACAGGTTTACGAGCAGTACTTC. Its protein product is CAWSPQVYEQYF.

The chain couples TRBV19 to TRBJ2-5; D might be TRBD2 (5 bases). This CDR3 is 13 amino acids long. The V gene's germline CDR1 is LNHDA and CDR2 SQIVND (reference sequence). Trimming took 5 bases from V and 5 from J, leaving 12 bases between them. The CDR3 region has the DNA TGTGCCAGTAGTGCCTTTACGGGGGAGACCCAGTACTTC. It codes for CASSAFTGETQYF.

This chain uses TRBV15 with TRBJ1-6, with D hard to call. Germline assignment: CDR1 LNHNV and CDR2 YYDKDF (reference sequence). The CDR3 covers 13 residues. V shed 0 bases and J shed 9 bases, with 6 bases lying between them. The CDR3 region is CATSRDRGSPLHF. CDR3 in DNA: TGTGCCACCAGCAGAGATAGAGGTTCACCCCTCCACTTT.

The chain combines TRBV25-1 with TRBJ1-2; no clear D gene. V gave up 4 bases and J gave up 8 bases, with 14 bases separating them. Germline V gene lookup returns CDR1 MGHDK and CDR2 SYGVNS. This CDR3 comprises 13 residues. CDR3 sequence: CASSAAPIKGYTF. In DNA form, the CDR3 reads TGTGCCAGCAGTGCGGCCCCGATTAAGGGCTACACCTTC.

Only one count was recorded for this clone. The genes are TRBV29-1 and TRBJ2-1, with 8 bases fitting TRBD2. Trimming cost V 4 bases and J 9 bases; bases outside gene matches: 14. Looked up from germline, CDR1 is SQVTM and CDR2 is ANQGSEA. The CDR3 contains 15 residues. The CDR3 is CSVVSYSGVPLEQFF. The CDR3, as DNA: TGCAGCGTTGTTTCGTATAGCGGGGTGCCCCTTGAGCAGTTCTTC.

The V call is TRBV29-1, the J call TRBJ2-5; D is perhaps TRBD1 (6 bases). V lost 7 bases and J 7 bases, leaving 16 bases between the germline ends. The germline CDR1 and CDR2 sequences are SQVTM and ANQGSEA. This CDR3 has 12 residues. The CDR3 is CSARTEKGTQYF. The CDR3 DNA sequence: TGCAGCGCAAGGACAGAGAAGGGGACCCAGTACTTC.

In DNA, the CDR3 is TGTGCCTGGAGCCCCGCCCTCCAGCGGGACTACACCTTC. Its translation: CAWSPALQRDYTF. The J gene is TRBJ1-2, the V gene TRBV30, with D unresolved. The CDR3 totals 13 residues. The V gene lost 3 bases and the J gene lost 10 bases, with 18 bases spanning the gap. Germline CDR1 is GTSNPN and CDR2 is SVGIG (reference sequence).

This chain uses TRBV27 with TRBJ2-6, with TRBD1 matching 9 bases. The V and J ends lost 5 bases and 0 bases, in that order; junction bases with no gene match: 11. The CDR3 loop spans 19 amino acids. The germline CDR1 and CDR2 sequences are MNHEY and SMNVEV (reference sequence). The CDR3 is CASSEGTGLFISGANVLTF. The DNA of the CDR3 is TGTGCCAGCAGTGAAGGGACAGGGCTATTCATCTCTGGGGCCAACGTCCTGACTTTC.